One sample yielded the 5 T cell receptor beta chains listed below, sequenced in a study of blood T cells in healthy people across ages. The authors ran a second PCR of roughly 6 to 12 cycles using a sample-barcoded 5' primer and a J-beta primer mix. In TCRdb, the 5' RACE reads were re-called with MiXCR into one record per CDR3 protein. The repertoire has more than 550,000 distinct CDR3 sequences, about a fifth of them found once; the top ten carry approximately 20%. The specimen was blood. These receptors were taken from a man aged 70 or older in good health.

The V gene is TRBV6-5, the J gene TRBJ1-2; TRBD1 matches at 8 bases. The CDR3 contains 14 residues. The junction had 7 bases not matched to a gene; V was cut back by 2 bases and J by 8 bases. The germline gives CDR1 MNHEY, CDR2 SVGAGI. This CDR3 is CASSYKSGGMGYTF. The CDR3 coding sequence is TGTGCCAGCAGTTACAAGTCAGGGGGCATGGGCTACACCTTC.

The sample holds a few counts of this clonotype. J is TRBJ1-4 and V is TRBV7-9, with D perhaps matching TRBD1 (5 bases). The V gene lost 5 bases and the J gene lost 3 bases, with 10 bases spanning the gap. CDR3 length equals 14 residues. The germline V gene has CDR1 SEHNR and CDR2 FQNEAQ (reference sequence). For the CDR3, the DNA is TGTGCCAGCAGCCAGGGTTTGGCTAATGAAAAACTGTTTTTT. This codes for CASSQGLANEKLFF.

The CDR3 DNA follows: TGTGCCAGCAGCGTCCAATCAACAGGGTTAGAGACCCAGTACTTC. It yields the protein CASSVQSTGLETQYF. The chain has TRBV7-2 and TRBJ2-5; D perhaps matches TRBD1 (6 bases). Per germline, CDR1 SGHTA and CDR2 FQGNSA. The V end was cut by 5 bases, the J end by 4 bases, with 17 bases between. The CDR3 consists of 15 residues.

This clonotype was observed a few times. The chain combines TRBV29-1 with TRBJ2-1, with 7 positions matching TRBD2. Per germline, CDR1 SQVTM and CDR2 ANQGSEA. The CDR3 extends over 10 amino acids. Trimming at V came to 7 bases and at J to 7 bases, leaving 1 base not matched to a gene. Here the CDR3 reads CSGRENEQFF. In DNA, the CDR3 is TGCAGCGGGCGGGAGAATGAGCAGTTCTTC.

V gene TRBV18 combines with J gene TRBJ2-5, with D hard to call. Germline CDR1 is KGHSH and CDR2 is LQKENI. There are 14 residues in the CDR3. The ends were cut back, 3 bases at V and 2 bases at J, with 10 bases in the middle. The CDR3 nucleotides read TGTGCCAGCTCACCTAGAAGCAGGCAAGAGACCCAGTACTTC. Amino acid sequence: CASSPRSRQETQYF. The whole variable domain, remainder taken from reference TRBV18 and TRBJ2-5, is NAGVMQNPRHLVRRRGQEARLRCSPMKGHSHVYWYRQLPEEGLKFMVYLQKENIIDESGMPKERFSAEFPKEGPSILRIQQVVRGDSAAYFCASSPRSRQETQYFGPGTRLLVL.